The T cell receptor (beta chain) described here comes from a study of beta chain features in type 1 diabetes. About the study: Cell yields, gender and age were comparable in patients and healthy donors. The samples had approximately 100,000,000 sorted cells examined in all. Notes on the study in general: Cells that show high TCR expression could be over-represented by cDNA sequencing.

Comments on this clone: Its antigen remains unknown.

The CDR3 is 12 amino acids. The germline V gene has CDR1 SEHNR and CDR2 FQNEAQ (reference sequence). V was clipped by 1 base and J by 7 bases, with 4 bases between them. Naive, central memory, regulatory and stem cell-like memory cells within the CD4+ compartment were sorted using CD45RO/CCR7/CD25/CD127/CD95/CD27. The isolated RNA, all of it, was reverse transcribed, so expressed TCRB transcripts were what got sequenced. Assay: immunoSEQ multiplex PCR; the TCRdb copy retains only in-frame clones and omits some. The sample has 810,000 or so clones; roughly 16% are singletons. The V call is TRBV7-9, the J call TRBJ1-4; D not resolved. The clonotype was recovered from a woman between 18 and 30 years old in good health. The sample taken for sequencing was naive CD4+ T cells from blood. The CDR3 here is CASSLVAEKLFF. The CDR3 coding sequence is TGTGCCAGCAGCTTAGTAGCTGAAAAACTGTTTTTT.